What follows are 18 T cell receptor beta chains derived from one specimen sequenced in a study of cytomegalovirus exposure and HLA in healthy donors. Vbeta (60) and Jbeta (13) primers were used in the PCR. The assay was immunoSEQ multiplex PCR, and TCRdb's table has in-frame clones only and misses some. The top ten hold about 3.4% of the sample, which has about 140,000 clones, about 70% seen once. Sequencing used PBMCs. These receptors came from a male donor in good health and CMV-seronegative.

The chain carries TRBV5-8 and TRBJ2-3; 8 positions agree with TRBD1. The CDR3 runs to 14 residues. The V gene end was trimmed by 3 bases and the J gene end by 3 bases; junction bases not matched to a gene: 3. Germline V CDR1 and CDR2: SGHTS, YDEGEE. For the CDR3, the DNA is TGTGCCAGCAGCTGGACAGGGTGGACAGATACGCAGTATTTT. Translated: CASSWTGWTDTQYF.

The CDR3 is CASSVPTGGTGYTF. The CDR3, as DNA: TGTGCCAGCAGCGTCCCGACAGGCGGTACTGGCTACACCTTC. The chain links TRBV9 to TRBJ1-2; tentative D call: TRBD1 (6 bases). Germline CDR1 SGDLS, CDR2 YYNGEE. The CDR3 runs 14 residues. Trimming shortened V by 2 bases and J by 7 bases, and 15 bases separated the two germline ends.

This chain joins TRBV7-2 and TRBJ2-1; 14 bases are shared with TRBD2. From germline, CDR1 is SGHTA and CDR2 FQGNSA. The CDR3 totals 17 residues. The trim removed 3 bases at V and 9 bases at J, leaving 10 bases unmatched. The CDR3 DNA sequence: TGTGCCAGCAGCTTCCCCGAGGGGACTAGCGGGAGCAGTGAGCAGTTCTTC. Its protein product is CASSFPEGTSGSSEQFF.

The chain has TRBV7-9 and TRBJ2-2, with 9 positions matching TRBD1. The germline V gene encodes CDR1 SEHNR and CDR2 FQNEAQ (reference sequence). The J segment lost 1 base and the V segment lost 4 bases, leaving 10 bases of the junction unmatched. CDR3 length: 18 residues. The CDR3 protein is CASSSGNRGPRNTGELFF. CDR3 in DNA: TGTGCCAGCAGCTCGGGAAACAGGGGGCCTCGGAACACCGGGGAGCTGTTTTTT.

V is TRBV7-6 and J is TRBJ2-3; 13 bases are shared with TRBD2. The CDR3 loop spans 16 amino acids. V dropped 5 bases and J dropped 5; count of bases not matched to a gene: 7. Germline-derived CDR1 and CDR2 are SGHVS and FNYEAQ. CDR3 coding DNA: TGTGCCAGCAGCCAAACTAGCGGGGGGGTGGGAGATACGCAGTATTTT. It translates to CASSQTSGGVGDTQYF.

The V gene is TRBV5-1, the J gene TRBJ2-7; D perhaps matches TRBD1 (6 bases). The CDR3 totals 13 residues. Per germline, CDR1 SGHRS and CDR2 YFSETQ. V lost 1 base to trimming and J lost 2 bases, with 7 bases between them. The CDR3: CASSLRTAYEQYF. In DNA, the CDR3 is TGCGCCAGCAGCTTGAGGACAGCCTACGAGCAGTACTTC.

The rearrangement links TRBV18 to TRBJ1-2; 9 bases map to TRBD1. Germline trimming cut 5 bases from V and 12 bases from J; bases unmatched to any gene: 7. This CDR3 comprises 12 residues. Germline V gene sequence: CDR1 KGHSH, CDR2 LQKENI. DNA of the CDR3: TGTGCCAGCTCAGGGGACAGGGAATCCCACACCTTC. Amino acid sequence: CASSGDRESHTF. The whole variable domain, filled in from reference TRBV18 and TRBJ1-2, reads NAGVMQNPRHLVRRRGQEARLRCSPMKGHSHVYWYRQLPEEGLKFMVYLQKENIIDESGMPKERFSAEFPKEGPSILRIQQVVRGDSAAYFCASSGDRESHTFGSGTRLTVV.

The chain links TRBV7-9 to TRBJ2-1; 8 bases match TRBD2. The CDR3 runs 14 residues. After removal of 9 bases from V and 4 bases from J, the junction contained 8 bases not matched to a gene. CDR1 is SEHNR, CDR2 FQNEAQ, per germline (reference sequence). CDR3 loop: CASSRAGGYNEQFF. CDR3 bases: TGTGCCAGTTCAAGGGCGGGGGGTTACAATGAGCAGTTCTTC. Supplemented by reference TRBV7-9 and TRBJ2-1, the full variable domain reads DTGVSQNPRHKITKRGQNVTFRCDPISEHNRLYWYRQTLGQGPEFLTYFQNEAQLEKSRLLSDRFSAERPKGSFSTLEIQRTEQGDSAMYLCASSRAGGYNEQFFGPGTRLTVL.

This rearrangement joins TRBV4-3 to TRBJ1-6; D is unclear. Trimming shortened V by 0 bases and J by 9 bases, and 18 bases separated the two germline ends. The CDR3 is 17 residues long. Germline CDR1 is LGHNA and CDR2 is YSLEER. DNA for the CDR3: TGCGCCAGCAGCCAAGATCTCGGCCGGGTGAACGGTTCACCCCTCCACTTT. Its translation is CASSQDLGRVNGSPLHF.

This chain joins TRBV19 and TRBJ1-6; D perhaps matches TRBD1 (6 bases). Germline assignment: CDR1 LNHDA and CDR2 SQIVND (reference sequence). Trimming took off 9 bases at V and 9 bases at J, with 21 bases between the two ends. This CDR3 comprises 15 residues. The DNA for the CDR3 is TGTGCCAGCACCGGGACACAGGGAACAGGTTCACCCCTCCACTTT. This encodes CASTGTQGTGSPLHF.

The V gene is TRBV28, the J gene TRBJ1-1; unclear D gene. The CDR3 is made up of 12 amino acids. Trimming took 3 bases from V and 3 from J, leaving 5 bases between them. Germline-derived CDR1 and CDR2 are MDHEN and SYDVKM. DNA for the CDR3: TGTGCCAGCAGTTTCACAGACACTGAAGCTTTCTTT. Protein product: CASSFTDTEAFF.

This clone was counted once. The chain uses TRBV2 and TRBJ2-5, with D tentatively TRBD1 (5 bases). V lost 7 bases and J lost 2, with 11 bases in between. The CDR3 is made up of 13 amino acids. CDR1 and CDR2 from the germline V gene are SNHLY and FYNNEI. The chain's CDR3 is CASNGQLQETQYF. For the CDR3, the DNA is TGTGCCAGCAACGGACAATTACAAGAGACCCAGTACTTC. Variable domain in full (rest from reference TRBV2 and TRBJ2-5): EPEVTQTPSHQVTQMGQEVILRCVPISNHLYFYWYRQILGQKVEFLVSFYNNEISEKSEIFDDQFSVERPDGSNFTLKIRSTKLEDSAMYFCASNGQLQETQYFGPGTRLLVL.

The V gene is TRBV10-3, the J gene TRBJ1-1, with TRBD1 as a possible D gene (6 bases). Per germline, CDR1 ENHRY and CDR2 SYGVKD. The CDR3 consists of 15 residues. V lost 8 bases and J 0 bases, leaving 16 bases between the germline ends. CDR3 nucleotides: TGTGCCATCGGGGCGCGGGGGCTGGTGAACACTGAAGCTTTCTTT. This translates into CAIGARGLVNTEAFF.

This chain uses TRBV9 with TRBJ2-7; D gene unclear. Per the germline V gene, CDR1 is SGDLS and CDR2 is YYNGEE. CDR3 length: 14 residues. The germline V and J ends were trimmed by 1 base and 0 bases, with 8 bases remaining between them. CDR3 loop: CASSVSPSSYEQYF. The CDR3 bases are TGTGCCAGCAGCGTAAGCCCGAGCTCCTACGAGCAGTACTTC.

The chain uses TRBV5-1 and TRBJ1-3, with 9 bases matching TRBD1. The CDR3 is 17 amino acids. Looked up from germline, CDR1 is SGHRS and CDR2 is YFSETQ. V lost 0 bases to trimming and J lost 3 bases; unmatched junction nucleotides: 7. CDR3 sequence: CASSLGSGTGFGNTIYF. CDR3 in DNA: TGCGCCAGCAGCTTGGGGTCCGGGACAGGGTTTGGAAACACCATATATTTT. Full variable domain (outside the CDR3, taken from reference TRBV5-1 and TRBJ1-3): KAGVTQTPRYLIKTRGQQVTLSCSPISGHRSVSWYQQTPGQGLQFLFEYFSETQRNKGNFPGRFSGRQFSNSRSEMNVSTLELGDSALYLCASSLGSGTGFGNTIYFGEGSWLTVV.

The J gene is TRBJ2-1, the V gene TRBV28; D possibly corresponds to TRBD2 (5 bases). The germline V gene has CDR1 MDHEN and CDR2 SYDVKM. The CDR3 contains 14 residues. V was clipped by 7 bases and J by 0 bases, with 10 bases between them. CDR3 sequence reads: CASNVRDSYNEQFF. The CDR3 nucleotides read TGTGCCAGCAACGTCCGGGACTCCTACAATGAGCAGTTCTTC.

The rearrangement uses TRBV7-9 and TRBJ1-4; 7 bases match TRBD1. There are 13 residues in the CDR3. In germline, CDR1 is SEHNR, CDR2 FQNEAQ (reference sequence). V was clipped by 8 bases and J by 7 bases; unmatched bases: 7. The CDR3 sequence is CASGRQGFEKLFF. The CDR3, as DNA: TGTGCCAGCGGAAGACAGGGCTTTGAAAAACTGTTTTTT.

In regard to this clone: Sequence at one end of the junction differs from germline and may be a read error. This sample includes further DNA sequences coding for the same CDR3. The V call is TRBV30, the J call TRBJ2-5, with 7 bases lining up with TRBD1. The germline V gene has CDR1 GTSNPN and CDR2 SVGIG (reference sequence). This CDR3 has 14 amino acids. The CDR3 DNA reads as TGTGCCTGGAGTACCGGACAGGTTTTTCAGACTCAGTACTTC. Its translation is CAWSTGQVFQTQYF. Full variable domain (rest looked up from reference TRBV30 and TRBJ2-5): SQTIHQWPATLVQPVGSPLSLECTVEGTSNPNLYWYRQAAGRGLQLLFYSVGIGQISSEVPQNLSASRPQDRQFILSSKKLLLSDSGFYLCAWSTGQVFQTQYFGPGTRLLVL.